This TCR beta chain was sequenced for a study of post-analysis software for immune sequencing data. The overall study: Recorded disease courses covered relapsing-remitting, secondary progressive and progressive-relapsing multiple sclerosis. Some patients had no subtype annotation.

The library was made from cDNA and included unique molecular identifiers. Each CDR3 protein is one row after TCRdb ran MiXCR on the PCR reads. The sample shows under 900,000 distinct CDR3 sequences, about 57% of them seen only once. Points from the study as a whole: Multiple sclerosis patients showed significantly lower normalized Chao1 diversity than controls did.

About this clonotype: Its antigen is currently unknown.

This receptor was taken from a girl between 5 and 17 years old with multiple sclerosis. Sequenced: blood.

CDR3 residues: CASSLGPGQGSTDTQYF. The CDR3 DNA reads TGTGCCAGCAGCTTAGGCCCCGGGCAGGGGAGCACAGATACGCAGTATTTT. The chain joins TRBV7-2 to TRBJ2-3; D perhaps matches TRBD1 (6 bases). The CDR3 is 17 residues long. Germline V gene lookup returns CDR1 SGHTA and CDR2 FQGNSA. Trimming removed 1 base from V and 0 bases from J, with 14 bases in between.